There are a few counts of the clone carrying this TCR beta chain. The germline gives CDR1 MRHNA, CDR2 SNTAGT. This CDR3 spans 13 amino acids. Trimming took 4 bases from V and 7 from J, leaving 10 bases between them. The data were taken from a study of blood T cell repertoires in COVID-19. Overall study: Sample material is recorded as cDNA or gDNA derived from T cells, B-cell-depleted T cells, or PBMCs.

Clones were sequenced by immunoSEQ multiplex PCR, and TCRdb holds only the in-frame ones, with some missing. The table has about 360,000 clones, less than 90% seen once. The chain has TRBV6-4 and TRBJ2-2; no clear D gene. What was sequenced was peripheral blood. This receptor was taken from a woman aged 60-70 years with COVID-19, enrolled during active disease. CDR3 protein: CASSASEVGELFF. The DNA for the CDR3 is TGTGCCAGCAGTGCCTCAGAGGTCGGGGAGCTGTTTTTT.